Below, 5 T cell receptor beta chains from the same sample are listed, as sequenced in a study of T cells in localized non-small cell lung cancer. The assay was immunoSEQ multiplex PCR, and TCRdb's table has in-frame clones only and misses some. The sample has 60,000 to 85,000 clones, roughly 90% seen once. This specimen consisted of peripheral blood, obtained before any cancer treatment. These receptors all stem from a male donor at least 60 years old with stage III squamous cell lung carcinoma.

This sequence joins TRBV20-1 and TRBJ1-3; D remains unclear. This CDR3 contains 11 residues. CDR1 and CDR2 (germline): DFQATT, SNEGSKA (reference sequence). The V end lost 6 bases, the J end lost 3 bases, and 6 bases lay between the germline ends. CDR3 in DNA: TGCAGTGCCTCAGGTGGAAACACCATATATTTT. It specifies CSASGGNTIYF.

V and J are TRBV6-1 and TRBJ1-2; no clear D. Germline V gene sequence: CDR1 MNHNS, CDR2 SASEGT. The V gene lost 2 bases and the J gene lost 8 bases, with 9 bases spanning the gap. The CDR3 is 12 residues long. CDR3 in amino acids: CASSERWLGYTF. The CDR3 bases are TGTGCCAGCAGTGAAAGGTGGTTAGGCTACACCTTC.

V usage is TRBV2 and J usage is TRBJ2-7, with D unclear. Germline CDR1 reads SNHLY; CDR2 reads FYNNEI. V was shortened by 1 base and J by 4 bases, with 14 bases between the two germline ends. This CDR3 has 15 amino acids. DNA of the CDR3: TGTGCCAGCAGTGAAGGCCCGGGTTGGTCATACGAGCAGTACGTC. Its translation: CASSEGPGWSYEQYV.

The chain is built from TRBV28 and TRBJ1-5; TRBD1 is a possible D gene (5 bases). Germline V CDR1 and CDR2: MDHEN, SYDVKM. The V and J ends lost 8 bases and 0 bases respectively, with 11 bases between them. The CDR3 runs 14 residues. The CDR3 spells CASHRFNSNQPQHF. CDR3 nucleotide sequence: TGTGCCAGCCACAGGTTCAATAGCAATCAGCCCCAGCATTTT.

The chain recombines TRBV6-5 with TRBJ1-2; D unclear. This CDR3 is 15 amino acids long. V was cut by 2 bases and J by 4 bases, with 14 bases left in between. Germline V gene data show CDR1 as MNHEY and CDR2 as SVGAGI. CDR3: CASSYGSGEGYGYTF. In DNA form, the CDR3 reads TGTGCCAGCAGTTACGGGTCGGGAGAGGGCTATGGCTACACCTTC.